The clone carrying this T cell receptor beta chain was picked up a small number of times. Its target is unknown. The data derive from a study of response to subunit inactivated influenza vaccine. Study results and limitations: Authors proposed each seasonal influenza vaccination draws in few new T cells.

Germline V lookup: CDR1 ENHRY, CDR2 SYGVKD. CDR3 length: 15 residues. Losses at the gene ends were 8 bases for V and 7 bases for J; bases not matched to a gene: 13. TCRdb fed the RT-PCR reads into MiXCR, producing one record per CDR3 protein. The profile shows 150,000 to 200,000 distinct CDR3 sequences, about 10% of them singletons. The material was CD8+ T cells sorted from PBMCs, obtained approximately 25 months after vaccination. The V call is TRBV10-3, the J call TRBJ1-2, with 10 bases that match TRBD1. The sequence derives from a man aged 50 to 75 who received an inactivated influenza vaccine. The CDR3 DNA follows: TGTGCCATCCGAGTCAGGACAGGGGGGAATGTTGGCTACACCTTC. Translating gives CAIRVRTGGNVGYTF.